This T cell receptor beta chain was observed in a study of blood T cells in healthy people across ages. Donors each provided 7.5 to 10 milliliters of peripheral blood. On this clonotype: Antigen: not known.

The CDR3 totals 13 residues. V dropped 5 bases and J dropped 5; count of bases not matched to a gene: 5. CDR1 is SQVTM, CDR2 ANQGSEA, per germline. The authors ran a second PCR of about 7 to 12 cycles using a sample-barcoded 5' primer and a J-beta primer mix. TCRdb independently ran MiXCR on the 5' RACE reads; one entry per CDR3 protein. The table records about 580,000 distinct CDR3 sequences, about 45% of them present only once. The study's findings and limits: A roughly linear age-dependent decrease characterized TCR beta diversity per million T cells.

The rearrangement links TRBV29-1 to TRBJ1-1; TRBD1 matches 10 bases. Material for sequencing was blood. This TCR was sampled from an elderly man in good health. CDR3 in DNA: TGCAGCGTTCCCGGACAGGGGGGGACTGAAGCTTTCTTT. Translating it yields CSVPGQGGTEAFF.